The clone carrying this T cell receptor (beta chain) was found a few times. Through a sample-barcoded 5' primer and a J-beta primer mix, a second PCR was run for roughly 7 to 11 cycles. One entry per CDR3 protein results from TCRdb running MiXCR on the 5' RACE reads. This sample has 1.5 million to 1.9 million distinct CDR3 sequences, with under 55% found just once. The data derive from a study of blood T cells in healthy people across ages. This CDR3 has 16 residues. V lost 3 bases and J lost 4; bases outside the gene matches: 10. Looked up from germline, CDR1 is SGDLS and CDR2 is YYNGEE. J is TRBJ2-1 and V is TRBV9, with 7 positions matching TRBD1. Sequencing was done on a sample of blood. This receptor was obtained from a woman between 18 and 29 years old in good health. This chain's CDR3 is CASSERTGLAYNEQFF. The CDR3 coding sequence is TGTGCCAGCAGCGAGAGGACAGGTCTGGCTTACAATGAGCAGTTCTTC.